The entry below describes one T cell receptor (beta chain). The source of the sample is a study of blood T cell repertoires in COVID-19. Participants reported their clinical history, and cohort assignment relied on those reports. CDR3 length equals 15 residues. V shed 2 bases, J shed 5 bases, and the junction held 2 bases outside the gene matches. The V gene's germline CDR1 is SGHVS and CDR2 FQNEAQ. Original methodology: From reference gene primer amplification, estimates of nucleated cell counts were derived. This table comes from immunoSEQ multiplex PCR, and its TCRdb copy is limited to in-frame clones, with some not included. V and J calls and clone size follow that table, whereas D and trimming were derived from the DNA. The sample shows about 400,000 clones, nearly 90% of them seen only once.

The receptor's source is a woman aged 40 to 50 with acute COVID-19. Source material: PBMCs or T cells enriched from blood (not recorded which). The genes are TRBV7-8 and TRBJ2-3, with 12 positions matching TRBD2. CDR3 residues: CASSLSGLAGDTQYF. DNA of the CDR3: TGTGCCAGCAGCTTATCGGGACTAGCGGGAGATACGCAGTATTTT.